The table lists the clone carrying this T cell receptor beta chain with a count of one. The source of the sample is a study of T cell changes during pregnancy in multiple sclerosis. The CDR3 sequence is 16 residues long. V gave up 4 bases and J gave up 6 bases; unmatched junction bases: 13. Germline-derived CDR1 and CDR2 are MNHEY and SVGAGI. Generated by immunoSEQ multiplex PCR, the TCRdb table keeps only in-frame clones and is missing some. Of about 81,000 clones listed, approximately 92% are singletons. The sequence derives from a female donor in good health, enrolled as a control in a pregnancy study. The source material was peripheral blood, sampled in the third trimester of pregnancy. The chain uses TRBV6-5 and TRBJ2-7, with TRBD2 matching over 9 bases. The DNA for the CDR3 is TGTGCCAGCAGTTCCTATGGACTAGCGCTACCCCGCGAGCAGTACTTC. Residues: CASSSYGLALPREQYF.